This T cell receptor (beta chain) was captured in a study of blood T cell repertoires in COVID-19. Study summary: From the United States, Italy and Spain came samples of acute and convalescent COVID-19. T cells, B-cell-depleted T cells, or PBMCs provided the cDNA or gDNA that served as material.

Original analysis: Amplified reference gene primers provided the basis for estimating nucleated cell counts. The table came from immunoSEQ multiplex PCR; TCRdb's copy has only in-frame clones and leaves some out. The V and J calls and the clone size are those of that table, but D and trimming were determined from the DNA. Of 150,000 to 200,000 clones listed, approximately 83% are singletons. The V segment lost 1 base and the J segment 12 bases; nucleotides outside the gene matches: 0. The germline V gene encodes CDR1 LGHDT and CDR2 YNNKEL (reference sequence). The CDR3 length is 13 residues. The source material was peripheral blood. The source is a human donor with acute or convalescent COVID-19. The donor label of this sample is uncertain. The chain employs TRBV3-1 (or the pseudogene TRBV3-2) and TRBJ1-6, with 10 bases lining up with TRBD1. CDR3 loop: CASSQGTGGPLHF. For the CDR3, the DNA is TGTGCCAGCAGCCAAGGGACAGGGGGACCCCTCCACTTT.